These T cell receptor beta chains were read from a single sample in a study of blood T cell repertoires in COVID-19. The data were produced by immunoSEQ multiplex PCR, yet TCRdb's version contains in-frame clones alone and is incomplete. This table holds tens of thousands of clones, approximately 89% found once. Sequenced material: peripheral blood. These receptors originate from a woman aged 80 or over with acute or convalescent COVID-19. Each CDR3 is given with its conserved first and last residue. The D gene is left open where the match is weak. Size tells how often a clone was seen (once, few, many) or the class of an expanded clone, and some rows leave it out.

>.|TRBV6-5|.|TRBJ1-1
TGTGCCAGCAGTTACCGGTCATCTTCTGAAGCTTTCTTT
CASSYRSSSEAFF
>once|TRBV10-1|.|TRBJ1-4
TGCGCCAGCGGGTTGTCCGAGGGAAAACTGTTTTTT
CASGLSEGKLFF
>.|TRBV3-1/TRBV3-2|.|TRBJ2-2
TGTGCCAGCAGCCAATTCCCTGACACCGGGGAGCTGTTTTTT
CASSQFPDTGELFF
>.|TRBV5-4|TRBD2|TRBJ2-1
TGTGCCAGCAGCCGAGGGACTAGCGGGGGGACACTCTACAATGAGCAGTTCTTC
CASSRGTSGGTLYNEQFF
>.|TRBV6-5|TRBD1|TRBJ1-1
TGTGCCAGCAGGGGGACAGGTTCCAATGAAGCTTTCTTT
CASRGTGSNEAFF
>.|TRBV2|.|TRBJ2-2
TGTGCCAGCACCAATCAGGGTACCGGGGAGCTGTTTTTT
CASTNQGTGELFF
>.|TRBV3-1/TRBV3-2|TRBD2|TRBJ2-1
TGTGCCAGCAGCCAAGATCTTAGCGGGGCCTACAATGAGCAGTTCTTC
CASSQDLSGAYNEQFF
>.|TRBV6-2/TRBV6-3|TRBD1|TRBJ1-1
TGTGCCAGCAGTCAAGGGCGGACAGGCCTGAACACTGAAGCTTTCTTT
CASSQGRTGLNTEAFF
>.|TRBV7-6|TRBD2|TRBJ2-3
TGTGCCAGCAGTCGACTAGCGGGGGGAGGCACAGATACGCAGTATTTT
CASSRLAGGGTDTQYF
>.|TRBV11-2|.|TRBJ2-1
TGTGCCACCCGGCCCCGGTCCCTACAGTACAATGAGCAGTTCTTC
CATRPRSLQYNEQFF
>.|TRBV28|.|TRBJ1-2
TGTGCCAGCAGTCAACGGTATGGCTACACCTTC
CASSQRYGYTF
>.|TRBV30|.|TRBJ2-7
TGTGCCTGGATCAGGGACTCCTACGAGCAGTACTTC
CAWIRDSYEQYF
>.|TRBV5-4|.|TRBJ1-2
TGTGCCAGCTCCCCCTCAGGGTATGGCTACACCTTC
CASSPSGYGYTF
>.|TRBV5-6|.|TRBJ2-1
TGTGCCAGCAGCCTGTACAGGGCTGATGAGCAGTTCTTC
CASSLYRADEQFF
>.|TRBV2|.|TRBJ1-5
TGTGCCAGCAGTGAGTCCGGAGGCAGTCATCAGCCCCAGCATTTT
CASSESGGSHQPQHF
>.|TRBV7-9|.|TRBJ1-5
TGTGCCAGCAGCTCCACTAATAGCAATCAGCCCCAGCATTTT
CASSSTNSNQPQHF
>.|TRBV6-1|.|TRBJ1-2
TGTGCCAGCAGTGAACGGGGGATAAGCTATGGCTACACCTTC
CASSERGISYGYTF
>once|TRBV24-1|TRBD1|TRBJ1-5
TGTGCCACCATTAAAAACCGGGACAGAAGAAATCAGCCCCAGCATTTT
CATIKNRDRRNQPQHF
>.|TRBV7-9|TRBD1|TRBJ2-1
TGTGCCAGCTTCAAAGGACAGGGCAACAATGAGCAGTTCTTC
CASFKGQGNNEQFF
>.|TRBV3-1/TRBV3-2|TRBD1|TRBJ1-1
TGTGCCAGCAGCCAGCCGACAGGGCGGAGGAACACTGAAGCTTTCTTT
CASSQPTGRRNTEAFF
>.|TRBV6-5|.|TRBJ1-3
TGTGCCAGCAGTTACCGCCGAGGGGGAACTGGAAACACCATATATTTT
CASSYRRGGTGNTIYF
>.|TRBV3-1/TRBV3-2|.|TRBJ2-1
TGTGCCAGCATGCCCAGCGGATACAATGAGCAGTTCTTC
CASMPSGYNEQFF
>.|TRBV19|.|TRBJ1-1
TGTGCCAGTAGTACCCCCTACGAGGCGCCCAATGAAGCTTTCTTT
CASSTPYEAPNEAFF
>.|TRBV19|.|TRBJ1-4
TGTGCCAGTAGTATAGCGGGAGGGAATGAAAAACTGTTTTTT
CASSIAGGNEKLFF
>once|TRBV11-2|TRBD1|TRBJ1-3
TGTGCCAGCAGCACAACGCGACAGGGGACTGGAAACACCATATATTTT
CASSTTRQGTGNTIYF
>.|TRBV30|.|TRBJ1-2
TGTGCCTGGAGTAGGGGGACACAGTATGGCTACACCTTC
CAWSRGTQYGYTF
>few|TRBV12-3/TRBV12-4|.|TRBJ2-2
TGTGCCAGCAGCACGCAGGGTCCCGGGGAGCTGTTTTTT
CASSTQGPGELFF
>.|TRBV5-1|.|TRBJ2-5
TGCGCCAGCATCTCCGGGGAGACCCAGTACTTC
CASISGETQYF
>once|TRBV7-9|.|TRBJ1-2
TGTGCCAGCAGCCAGGACGGACTACCTAACTATGGCTACACCTTC
CASSQDGLPNYGYTF
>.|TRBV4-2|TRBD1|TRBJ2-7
TGTGCCAGCAGCCACACGGGACAGAACTACGAGCAGTACTTC
CASSHTGQNYEQYF
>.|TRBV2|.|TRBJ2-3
TGTGCCAGCAGTGCCCCATTAGCGAGAGATACGCAGTATTTT
CASSAPLARDTQYF
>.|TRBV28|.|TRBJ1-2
TGTGCCAGCAGTTTAAGACCCACTACCGCTGGCTACACCTTC
CASSLRPTTAGYTF
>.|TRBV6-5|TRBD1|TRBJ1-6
TGTGCCAGCAGTTACATTCGGGGACAGAATAATTCACCCCTCCACTTT
CASSYIRGQNNSPLHF
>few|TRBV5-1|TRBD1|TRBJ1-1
TGCGCCAGCAGCTTTACCCCGGACAGGGCCGGACCTGAAGCTTTCTTT
CASSFTPDRAGPEAFF
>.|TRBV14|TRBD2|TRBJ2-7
TGTGCCAGCAGCCAAGACTCCCAAGGCGGGGGGAACTACGAGCAGTACTTC
CASSQDSQGGGNYEQYF
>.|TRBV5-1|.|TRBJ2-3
TGCGCCAGCAGCTTGGCTGACTTCCGCACAGATACGCAGTATTTT
CASSLADFRTDTQYF
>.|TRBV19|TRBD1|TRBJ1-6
TGTGCCAGTAGTACAGGGGGTCCACCCCTCCACTTT
CASSTGGPPLHF
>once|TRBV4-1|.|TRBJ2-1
TGCGCCAGCAGCCAAGAGGGCGGGGGCGAGTACAATGAGCAGTTCTTC
CASSQEGGGEYNEQFF
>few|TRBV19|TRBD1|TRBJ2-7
TGTGCCAGTCGACTCTCTACGGGACAGGTCTACGAGCAGTACTTC
CASRLSTGQVYEQYF
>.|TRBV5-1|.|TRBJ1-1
TGCGCCAGCAGCAGGACACCGTCTGAAACGACAACTGAAGCTTTCTTT
CASSRTPSETTTEAFF
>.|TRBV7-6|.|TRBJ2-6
TGTGCCAGCAGCCAAGGGAGAGCACGGGCCAACGTCCTGACTTTC
CASSQGRARANVLTF
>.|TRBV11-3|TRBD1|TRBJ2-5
TGTGCCAGCAGCCGAGGACAGGGACGGCAAGAGACCCAGTACTTC
CASSRGQGRQETQYF
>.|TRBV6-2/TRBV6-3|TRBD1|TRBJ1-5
TGTGCCAGCAGCTTATCAGGGGGCCATCAGCCCCAGCATTTT
CASSLSGGHQPQHF
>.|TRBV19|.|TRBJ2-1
TGTGCCAGTAGTATAGGGTCCAGGGGCAGCGGTGAGCAGTTCTTC
CASSIGSRGSGEQFF
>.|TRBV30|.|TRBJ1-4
TGTGCCTGGAGTGTACCGGAGAATGAAAAACTGTTTTTT
CAWSVPENEKLFF
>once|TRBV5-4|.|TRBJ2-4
TGTGCCAGCAATAAAGACAGGACCCTAGCCAAAAACATTCAGTACTTC
CASNKDRTLAKNIQYF
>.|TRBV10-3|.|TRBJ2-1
TGTGCCATCAGTGGCGGACAAAATGAGCAGTTCTTC
CAISGGQNEQFF
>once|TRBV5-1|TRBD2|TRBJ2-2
TGCGCCAGCAGTCCTCTAGCGGGGAACACCGGGGAGCTGTTTTTT
CASSPLAGNTGELFF
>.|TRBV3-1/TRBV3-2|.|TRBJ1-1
TGTGCCAGCAGCCAGGGGCTCCAAAACACTGAAGCTTTCTTT
CASSQGLQNTEAFF
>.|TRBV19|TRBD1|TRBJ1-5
TGTGCCAGTAGTATAGGACGGACAGGGAGCAATCAGCCCCAGCATTTT
CASSIGRTGSNQPQHF
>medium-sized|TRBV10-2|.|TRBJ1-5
TGCGCCAGCAGTGCAACAGGTAGCAATCAGCCCCAGCATTTT
CASSATGSNQPQHF
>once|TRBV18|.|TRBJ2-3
TGTGCCAGCTCACCACCGGCCAGAACAGATACGCAGTATTTT
CASSPPARTDTQYF
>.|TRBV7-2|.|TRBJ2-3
TGTGCCAGCAGCCCTACAGATACGCAGTATTTT
CASSPTDTQYF
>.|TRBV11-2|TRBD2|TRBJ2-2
TGTGCCAGCAGCTTAACGGGGAAAGCGGGAGCCGGGGAGCTGTTTTTT
CASSLTGKAGAGELFF